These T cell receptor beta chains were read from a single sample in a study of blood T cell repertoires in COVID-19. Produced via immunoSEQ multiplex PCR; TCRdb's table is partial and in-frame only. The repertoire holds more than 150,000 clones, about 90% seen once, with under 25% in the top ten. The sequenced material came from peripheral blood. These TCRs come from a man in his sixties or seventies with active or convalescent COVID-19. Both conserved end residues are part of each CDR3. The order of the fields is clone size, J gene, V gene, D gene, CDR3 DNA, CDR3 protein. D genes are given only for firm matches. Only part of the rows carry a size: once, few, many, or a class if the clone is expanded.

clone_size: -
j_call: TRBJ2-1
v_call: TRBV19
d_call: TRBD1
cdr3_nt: TGTGCCAGTAGTTCCCAGCCCGGGACAGGGTCCTACAATGAGCAGTTCTTC
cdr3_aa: CASSSQPGTGSYNEQFF

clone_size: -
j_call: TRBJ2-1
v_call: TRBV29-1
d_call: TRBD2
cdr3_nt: TGCAGCGTTGGGACTAGCGGGGGCGGGGAGCAGTTCTTC
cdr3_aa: CSVGTSGGGEQFF

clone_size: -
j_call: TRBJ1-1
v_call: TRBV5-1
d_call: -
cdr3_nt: TGCGCCAGCAGCCTACCACCTACAGGGTACAACACTGAAGCTTTCTTT
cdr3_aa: CASSLPPTGYNTEAFF

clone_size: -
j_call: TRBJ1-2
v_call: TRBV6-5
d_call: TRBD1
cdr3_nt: TGTGCCAGCCGACAGGGCTATGGCTACACCTTC
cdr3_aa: CASRQGYGYTF

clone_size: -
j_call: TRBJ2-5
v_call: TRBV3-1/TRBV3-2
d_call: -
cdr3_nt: TGTGCCAGCAGCCAAGATTGGCTTCAAGAGACCCAGTACTTC
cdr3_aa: CASSQDWLQETQYF

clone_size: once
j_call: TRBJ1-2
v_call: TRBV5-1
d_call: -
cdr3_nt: TGCGCCAGCAGCCCTCCAGGGGCTGCTAACTATGGCTACACCTTC
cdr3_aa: CASSPPGAANYGYTF

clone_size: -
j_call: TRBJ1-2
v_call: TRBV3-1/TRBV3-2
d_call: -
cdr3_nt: TGTGCCAGCAGGAGGAGGGCAGGGAACTATGGCTACACCTTC
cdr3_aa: CASRRRAGNYGYTF

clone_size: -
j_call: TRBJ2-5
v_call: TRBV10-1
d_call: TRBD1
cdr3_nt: TGCGCCAGCAGTGAGGGACAGGGCAACCAAGAGACCCAGTACTTC
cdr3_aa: CASSEGQGNQETQYF

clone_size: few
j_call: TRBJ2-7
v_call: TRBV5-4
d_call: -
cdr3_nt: TGTGCCAGCAGCCGTCCCGAGGGGGTAGCCTACGAGCAGTACTTC
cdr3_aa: CASSRPEGVAYEQYF

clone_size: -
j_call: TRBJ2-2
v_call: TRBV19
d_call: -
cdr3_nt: TGTGCCAGTAGTATCGAATTCGGGAGATCCGGGGAGCTGTTTTTT
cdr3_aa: CASSIEFGRSGELFF

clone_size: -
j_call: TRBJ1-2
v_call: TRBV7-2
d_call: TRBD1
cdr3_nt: TGTGCCAGCAGCCCGGACAGGAGGAACTATGGCTACACCTTC
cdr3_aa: CASSPDRRNYGYTF

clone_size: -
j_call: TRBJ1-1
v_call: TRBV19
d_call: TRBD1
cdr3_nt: TGTGCCAGTAGTAGAGAGGGACAGAGGAACACTGAAGCTTTCTTT
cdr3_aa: CASSREGQRNTEAFF

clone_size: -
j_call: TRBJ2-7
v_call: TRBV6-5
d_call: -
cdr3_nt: TGTGCCAGCAGTTACTCCCCGACTACGAAAGAGCAGTACTTC
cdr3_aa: CASSYSPTTKEQYF

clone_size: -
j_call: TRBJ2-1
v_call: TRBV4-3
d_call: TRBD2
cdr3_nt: TGCGCCAGCAGCCGAGGCGGTAGCGGGAGCCGTTACAATGAGCAGTTCTTC
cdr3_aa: CASSRGGSGSRYNEQFF

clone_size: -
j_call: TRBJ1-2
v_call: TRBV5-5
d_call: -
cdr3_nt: TGTGCCAGCAGCCCCGACAGTGGCGGCTATGGCTACACCTTC
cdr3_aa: CASSPDSGGYGYTF

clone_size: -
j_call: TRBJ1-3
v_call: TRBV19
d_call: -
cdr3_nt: TGTGCCAGTAGTGCCTGGACGGAGCGGCTCCTCTCTGGAAACACCATATATTTT
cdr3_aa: CASSAWTERLLSGNTIYF

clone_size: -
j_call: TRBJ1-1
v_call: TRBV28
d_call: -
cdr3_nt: TGTGCCAGCGCCACCTTACTTGGAGCTGGGACTGAAGCTTTCTTT
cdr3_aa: CASATLLGAGTEAFF

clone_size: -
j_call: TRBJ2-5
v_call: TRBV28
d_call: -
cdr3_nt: TGTGCCAGCAGTTTACGGACGACAGCCCAAGAGACCCAGTACTTC
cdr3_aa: CASSLRTTAQETQYF

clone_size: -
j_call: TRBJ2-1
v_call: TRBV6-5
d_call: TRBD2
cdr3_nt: TGTGCCAGCAGTTACTTAGCGGGAGGGACCAATGAGCAGTTCTTC
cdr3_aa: CASSYLAGGTNEQFF

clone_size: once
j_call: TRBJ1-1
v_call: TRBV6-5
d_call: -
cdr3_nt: TGTGCCAGCAGTTCCCCCTCGAACAGCCACGGAACTGAAGCTTTCTTT
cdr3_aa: CASSSPSNSHGTEAFF

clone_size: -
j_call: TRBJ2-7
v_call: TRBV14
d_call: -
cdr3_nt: TGTGCCAGCAGCCCGGACCCGGGGGAGCAGTACTTC
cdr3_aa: CASSPDPGEQYF

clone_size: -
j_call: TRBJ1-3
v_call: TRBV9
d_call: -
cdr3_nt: TGTGCCAGCAGCCCGAGGCACTCTGGAAACACCATATATTTT
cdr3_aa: CASSPRHSGNTIYF

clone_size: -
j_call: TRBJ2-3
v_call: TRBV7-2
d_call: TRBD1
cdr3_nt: TGTGCCAGCGCCGCCCGGACAGGGACCACAGATACGCAGTATTTT
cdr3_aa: CASAARTGTTDTQYF

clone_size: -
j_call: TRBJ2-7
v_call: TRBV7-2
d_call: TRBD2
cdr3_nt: TGTGCCAGCAGCCCTCGGGGGGGTCTGTGGAACTTC
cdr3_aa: CASSPRGGLWNF

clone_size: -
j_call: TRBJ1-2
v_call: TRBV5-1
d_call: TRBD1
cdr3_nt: TGCGCCAGCAGCTTGGAAGGCAGGGGGACCTATGGCTACACCTTC
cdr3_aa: CASSLEGRGTYGYTF

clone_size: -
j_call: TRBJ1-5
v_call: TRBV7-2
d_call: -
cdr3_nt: TGTGCCAGCAGCCTAACTTCAGGGAGCAATCAGCCCCAGCATTTT
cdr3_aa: CASSLTSGSNQPQHF

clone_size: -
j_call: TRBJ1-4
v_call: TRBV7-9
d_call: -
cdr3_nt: TGTGCCAGCAGCTTAGTACAGGGTAATGAAAAACTGTTTTTT
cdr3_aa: CASSLVQGNEKLFF

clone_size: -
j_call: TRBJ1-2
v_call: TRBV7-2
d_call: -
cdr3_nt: TGTGCCAGCACCCCAGACAGCTACTATGGCTACACCTTC
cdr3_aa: CASTPDSYYGYTF

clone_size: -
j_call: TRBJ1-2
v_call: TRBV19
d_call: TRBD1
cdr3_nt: TGTGCCAGTAGTAGGACAGGGGGCGATGGCTATGGCTACACCTTC
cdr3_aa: CASSRTGGDGYGYTF

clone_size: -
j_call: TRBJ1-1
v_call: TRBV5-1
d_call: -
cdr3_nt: TGCGCCAGCAGCCCCGGTTCCCTGAACACTGAAGCTTTCTTT
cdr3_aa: CASSPGSLNTEAFF

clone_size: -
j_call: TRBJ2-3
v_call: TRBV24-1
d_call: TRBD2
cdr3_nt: TGTGCCACCAGTGATTCCGGGGGGGCCGTCGATACGCAGTATTTT
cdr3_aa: CATSDSGGAVDTQYF

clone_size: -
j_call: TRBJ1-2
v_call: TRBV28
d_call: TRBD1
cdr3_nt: TGTGCCAGCAGGATGGACAGGGTCTATGGCTACACCTTC
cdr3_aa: CASRMDRVYGYTF

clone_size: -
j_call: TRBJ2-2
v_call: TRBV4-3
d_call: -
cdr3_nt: TGCGCCAGCAGCCAACTACAGGGGGGGGACACCGGGGAGCTGTTTTTT
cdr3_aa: CASSQLQGGDTGELFF

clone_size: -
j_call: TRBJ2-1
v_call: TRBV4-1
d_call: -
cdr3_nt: TGCGCCAGCAGCCAAGCCCAGGGCCCGTACAATGAGCAGTTCTTC
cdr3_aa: CASSQAQGPYNEQFF

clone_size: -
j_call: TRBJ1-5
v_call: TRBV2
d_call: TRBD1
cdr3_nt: TGTGCCAGCAATGGCAGGGGGATGTTTCAGCCCCAGCATTTT
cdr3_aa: CASNGRGMFQPQHF

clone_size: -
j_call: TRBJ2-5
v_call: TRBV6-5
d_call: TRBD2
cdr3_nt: TGTGCCAGCAGTTACTCGGGGACTAGCGCCCCAGAGACCCAGTACTTC
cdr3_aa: CASSYSGTSAPETQYF

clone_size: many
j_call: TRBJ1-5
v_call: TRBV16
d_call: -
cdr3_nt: TGTGCCAGCAGCCAGCAGAGGGTAGTACATAGCAATCAGCCCCAGCATTTT
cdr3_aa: CASSQQRVVHSNQPQHF

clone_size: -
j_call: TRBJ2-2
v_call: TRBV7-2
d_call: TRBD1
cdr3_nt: TGTGCCAGCAGCTGGGACAGGGGGACCGGGGAGCTGTTTTTT
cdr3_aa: CASSWDRGTGELFF

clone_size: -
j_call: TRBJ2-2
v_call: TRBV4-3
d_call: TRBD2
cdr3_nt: TGCGCCAGCAGCCCCGTCTTTGAAGCGGGAGGGCACACCGGGGAGCTGTTTTTT
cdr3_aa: CASSPVFEAGGHTGELFF

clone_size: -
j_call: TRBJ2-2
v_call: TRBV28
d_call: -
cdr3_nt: TGTGCCAGCAGTTCATCGGGTCCCGGGGAGCTGTTTTTT
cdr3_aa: CASSSSGPGELFF

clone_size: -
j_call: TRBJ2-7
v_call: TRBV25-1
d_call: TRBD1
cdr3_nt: TGTGCCAGCAGTGTACAGGGGTGGGGCGAGCAGTACTTC
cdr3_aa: CASSVQGWGEQYF

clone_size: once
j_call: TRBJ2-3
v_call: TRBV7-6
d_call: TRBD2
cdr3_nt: TGTGCCAGCAGCCTGGCGGGACTAGTCACAGATACGCAGTATTTT
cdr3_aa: CASSLAGLVTDTQYF

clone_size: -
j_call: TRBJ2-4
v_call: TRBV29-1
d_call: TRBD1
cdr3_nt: TGCAGCGTTAGTCCGGTCTCAGGGGGCGAAAACATTCAGTACTTC
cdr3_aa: CSVSPVSGGENIQYF

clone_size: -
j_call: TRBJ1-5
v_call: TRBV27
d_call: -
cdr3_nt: TGTGCCAGCAGTTTTGGCGGGGGCTGGCTGCCCCAGCATTTT
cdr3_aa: CASSFGGGWLPQHF

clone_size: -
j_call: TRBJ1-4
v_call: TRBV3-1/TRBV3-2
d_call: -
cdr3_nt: TGTGCCAGCAGCCAACGTCCCCCGGGACAAACTAATGAAAAACTGTTTTTT
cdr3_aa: CASSQRPPGQTNEKLFF

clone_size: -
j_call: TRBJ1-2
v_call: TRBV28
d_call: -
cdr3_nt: TGTGCCAGCACCGGGAGTGGCTACACCTTC
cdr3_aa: CASTGSGYTF

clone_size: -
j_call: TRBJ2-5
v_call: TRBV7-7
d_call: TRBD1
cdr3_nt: TGTGCCAGCAGCTCGGGGACAGGGAAAGAGACCCAGTACTTC
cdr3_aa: CASSSGTGKETQYF

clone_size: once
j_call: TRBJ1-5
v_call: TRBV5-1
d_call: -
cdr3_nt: TGCGCCAGCAGCCCGGTGGGAGGGGTGGATCAGCCCCAGCATTTT
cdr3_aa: CASSPVGGVDQPQHF

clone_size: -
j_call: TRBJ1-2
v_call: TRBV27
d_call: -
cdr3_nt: TGTGCCAGCAGCCGAAATAATCTACAGCCCGTCTATGGCTACACCTTC
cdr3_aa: CASSRNNLQPVYGYTF

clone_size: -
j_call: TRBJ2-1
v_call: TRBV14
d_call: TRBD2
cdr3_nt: TGTGCCAGCAGCCCAGGGACTAGTTCTCGAAATGAGCAGTTCTTC
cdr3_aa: CASSPGTSSRNEQFF

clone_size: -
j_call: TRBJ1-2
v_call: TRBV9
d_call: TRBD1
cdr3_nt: TGTGCCAGCAGCGGAACCGGACAGGGGCCGCATGGCTACACCTTC
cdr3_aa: CASSGTGQGPHGYTF

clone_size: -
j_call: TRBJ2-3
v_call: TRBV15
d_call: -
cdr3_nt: TGTGCCACCAGCAGAGATAGGGGAGATACGCAGTATTTT
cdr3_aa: CATSRDRGDTQYF

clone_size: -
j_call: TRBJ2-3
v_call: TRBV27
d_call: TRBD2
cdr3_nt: TGTGCCAGCAGTTTGGGCGGCCCGGGGGGAGATACGCAGTATTTT
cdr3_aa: CASSLGGPGGDTQYF

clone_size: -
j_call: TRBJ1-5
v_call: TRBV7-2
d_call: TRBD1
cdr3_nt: TGTGCCAGCAGCTTTGGACAGGGGGATCAGCCCCAGCATTTT
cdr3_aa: CASSFGQGDQPQHF